These 27 T cell receptor beta chains were sequenced from one sample in a study of OX40 agonist ivuxolimab in advanced cancers. Profiled with immunoSEQ multiplex PCR; TCRdb holds only in-frame clones, not every one. Of about 19,000 clones in the sample, around two thirds are singletons; the top ten hold 9.5% to 15%. Source: CD4+ or CD8+ T cells sorted from blood, taken in a trial of the OX40 agonist ivuxolimab. Receptors originate from an adult with an advanced solid tumor such as melanoma, head and neck, liver or kidney cancer.

By share, this clone counts as large (0.1 to 1%). The V and J genes are TRBV27 and TRBJ1-3; D ambiguous. CDR3 size: 13 residues. CDR1 is MNHEY and CDR2 is SMNVEV in the germline V gene (reference sequence). V shed 4 bases and J shed 3 bases, with 7 bases lying between them. The CDR3, as DNA: TGTGCCAGCAGTTCATTTGATGGAAACACCATATATTTT. The encoded protein is CASSSFDGNTIYF.

In its sample, this clone is medium-sized. V usage is TRBV7-3 and J usage is TRBJ1-6; TRBD1 might be the D (5 bases). The CDR3 is 15 amino acids. V lost 3 bases and J lost 7, with 13 bases in between. Looked up from germline, CDR1 is SGHTA and CDR2 is FQGTGA. The CDR3 nucleotides read TGTGCCAGCAGCTTCACGGGACGGTTAAATTCACCCCTCCACTTT. Protein sequence: CASSFTGRLNSPLHF.

This clone was detected only a few times. The chain couples TRBV7-8 to TRBJ1-2; maybe TRBD1 (6 bases). The germline V gene encodes CDR1 SGHVS and CDR2 FQNEAQ. Trimming stripped 3 bases from V and 4 bases from J, with 9 bases between. The CDR3 spans 13 residues. The CDR3 DNA sequence: TGTGCCAGCAGCTTGGGGGGCACCTATGGCTACACCTTC. This codes for CASSLGGTYGYTF.

CDR3 nucleotide sequence: TGTGCCTGGAGTAGCGGGAGTTTCGATGAGCAGTTCTTC. Translated: CAWSSGSFDEQFF. The chain is built from TRBV30 and TRBJ2-1, with 8 bases matching TRBD2. This CDR3 is 13 amino acids long. J was trimmed by 8 bases and V by 2 bases; bases with no gene match: 5. Germline CDR1 reads GTSNPN; CDR2 reads SVGIG (reference sequence).

The chain recombines TRBV19 with TRBJ2-2, with no clear D. CDR1 and CDR2 from the germline V gene are LNHDA and SQIVND (reference sequence). The CDR3 runs to 13 residues. Trimming stripped 2 bases from V and 9 bases from J, with 10 bases between. The CDR3 here is CASSIRSARELFF. The CDR3 DNA follows: TGTGCCAGTAGTATACGGTCAGCACGGGAGCTGTTTTTT.

V gene TRBV5-6 combines with J gene TRBJ2-7, with TRBD1 identical over 7 bases. The J segment lost 0 bases and the V segment lost 3 bases, leaving 3 bases of the junction unmatched. The CDR3 is made up of 14 amino acids. In germline, CDR1 is SGHDT, CDR2 YYEEEE. CDR3: CASSWGQSSYEQYF. The CDR3 DNA is TGTGCCAGCAGCTGGGGACAGAGCTCCTACGAGCAGTACTTC.

This chain joins TRBV28 and TRBJ2-5; 8 bases fit TRBD2. CDR1 MDHEN and CDR2 SYDVKM come from the germline V gene. This CDR3 spans 15 amino acids. With 5 bases clipped from V and 2 bases from J, the junction kept 7 bases outside the gene matches. The CDR3 DNA sequence: TGTGCCAGCAGTCCACCCCGGGGGGGTCAAGAGACCCAGTACTTC. Translating it yields CASSPPRGGQETQYF.

The chain carries TRBV28 and TRBJ2-5, with TRBD2 identical over 12 bases. The CDR3 runs 17 residues. V was pared by 2 bases and J by 4 bases, with 8 bases of the junction left unmatched. The germline gives CDR1 MDHEN, CDR2 SYDVKM. CDR3 bases: TGTGCCAGCAGTTTACTAGCGGGAGGGCCAGGTGGAGAGACCCAGTACTTC. Translating gives CASSLLAGGPGGETQYF.

As DNA, the CDR3 is TGCAGCGCCCCGGCCAACGACGGGGAGCTGTTTTTT. Translation gives CSAPANDGELFF. This chain uses TRBV29-1 with TRBJ2-2; D is undetermined. From germline, CDR1 is SQVTM and CDR2 ANQGSEA. The CDR3 length is 12 residues. The V end was cut by 7 bases, the J end by 7 bases, with 13 bases between.

V usage is TRBV5-6 and J usage is TRBJ1-4; D is ambiguous. The CDR3 loop spans 16 amino acids. Trimming took 2 bases from V and 7 from J, leaving 18 bases between them. Germline loops: CDR1 SGHDT, CDR2 YYEEEE. The CDR3 DNA follows: TGTGCCAGCAGCTTAAAGAGATCATCGGGTCGTGAAAAACTGTTTTTT. Encoded protein: CASSLKRSSGREKLFF.

The chain joins TRBV9 to TRBJ1-2, with unresolved D. CDR3 length: 13 residues. Germline CDR1 SGDLS, CDR2 YYNGEE. Trimming left V 3 bases short and J 4 bases short, with 10 bases between. CDR3 sequence reads: CASSEGFAYGYTF. The CDR3 DNA follows: TGTGCCAGCAGCGAGGGATTCGCCTATGGCTACACCTTC.

This clone was recorded once. CDR3 amino acids: CASSPGTSGQETQYF. DNA for the CDR3: TGTGCCAGCAGCCCCGGGACTAGCGGCCAAGAGACCCAGTACTTC. This chain connects TRBV11-3 to TRBJ2-5; 11 bases agree with TRBD2. Germline CDR1 SGHNT, CDR2 YENEEA. This CDR3 has 15 residues. The junction had 3 bases not matched to a gene; V was cut back by 5 bases and J by 1 base.

The rearrangement links TRBV29-1 to TRBJ2-7; either TRBD1 or TRBD2 may supply D (5 bases each). Trimming removed 6 bases at V and 3 bases at J, with 9 bases between. Looked up from germline, CDR1 is SQVTM and CDR2 is ANQGSEA. The CDR3 has 11 amino acids. CDR3 DNA sequence: TGCAGCGTGAGGGACGGCTACGAGCAGTACTTC. This gives the protein CSVRDGYEQYF.

This clone has a handful of counts. The chain combines TRBV7-3 with TRBJ1-2; D remains unclear. CDR3 length: 15 amino acids. V lost 2 bases to trimming and J lost 8 bases, with 18 bases between them. In germline, CDR1 is SGHTA, CDR2 FQGTGA. CDR3 protein: CASSLGPLAPRGYTF. In nucleotides, the CDR3 is TGTGCCAGCAGCTTAGGCCCCTTGGCCCCCCGAGGCTACACCTTC.

The chain carries TRBV6-4 and TRBJ1-5, with a possible D match to TRBD1 (5 bases). This CDR3 has 15 residues. The ends were cut back, 3 bases at V and 0 bases at J, with 9 bases in the middle. Germline lookup yields CDR1 MRHNA and CDR2 SNTAGT. The CDR3 loop reads CASSEYGGSNQPQHF. The CDR3 nucleotides are TGTGCCAGCAGTGAATATGGGGGTAGCAATCAGCCCCAGCATTTT.

V is TRBV11-2 and J is TRBJ2-2, with D possibly being TRBD1 (5 bases). Per the germline V gene, CDR1 is SGHAT and CDR2 is FQNNGV. The CDR3 has 14 residues. With 3 bases removed from V and 5 bases from J, the gap between germline ends came to 10 bases. The CDR3 bases are TGTGCCAGCAGCTTGTCCAGGGCGACCGGGGAGCTGTTTTTT. Its protein is CASSLSRATGELFF.

This clone was observed a few times. The chain recombines TRBV2 with TRBJ2-1; a possible D gene is TRBD2 (5 bases). Germline V gene data show CDR1 as SNHLY and CDR2 as FYNNEI. The CDR3 covers 14 residues. Trimming removed 8 bases at V and 0 bases at J, with 11 bases between. CDR3 nucleotides: TGTGCCAGCGCTCGGGATAGCTCCTACAATGAGCAGTTCTTC. It specifies CASARDSSYNEQFF.

This clone was seen once. This chain connects TRBV5-6 to TRBJ1-5; 8 bases map to TRBD1. J gave up 5 bases and V 2 bases, and 6 bases lay outside the gene matches. CDR3 length: 15 residues. The V gene's germline CDR1 is SGHDT and CDR2 YYEEEE. The CDR3 sequence is CASSFWDRYDQPQHF. Here the CDR3 DNA reads TGTGCCAGCAGCTTCTGGGACAGGTACGATCAGCCCCAGCATTTT.

As for this clone: Mismatch with germline at one junction end may stem from a read error. The genes are TRBV7-6 and TRBJ2-1, with D possibly being TRBD1 (6 bases). Germline V lookup: CDR1 SGHVS, CDR2 FNYEAQ. The CDR3 sequence is 11 residues long. The CDR3 region is CASRLGTEQFF. DNA of the CDR3: TGTGCCAGCAGATTAGGGACAGAGCAGTTCTTC.

The gene calls are TRBV6-4 and TRBJ2-7; 7 bases fit TRBD1. The CDR3 consists of 14 residues. Germline CDR1 is MRHNA and CDR2 is SNTAGT. V lost 6 bases, J lost 3 bases, and 8 bases stayed unmatched. CDR3 DNA sequence: TGTGCCAGCAGCGTAGGGGGCAGGGGCTACGAGCAGTACTTC. It specifies CASSVGGRGYEQYF.

The V and J genes are TRBV5-1 and TRBJ2-3; 9 bases align to TRBD1. Trimming removed 4 bases from V and 0 bases from J; junction bases left unmatched: 3. This CDR3 contains 15 residues. Germline V gene sequence: CDR1 SGHRS, CDR2 YFSETQ. Here the CDR3 reads CASSNRGRSTDTQYF. DNA for the CDR3: TGCGCCAGCAGCAACAGGGGGCGTAGCACAGATACGCAGTATTTT.

This clone occurred a few times. The V and J genes are TRBV28 and TRBJ2-3; perhaps TRBD2 as D (6 bases). Germline CDR1 and CDR2: MDHEN and SYDVKM. The CDR3 sequence is 16 residues long. Trimming cost V 3 bases and J 4 bases, with 17 bases left between them. The CDR3: CASSFSVSGAADTQYF. For the CDR3, the DNA is TGTGCCAGCAGTTTCTCGGTTTCGGGAGCCGCAGATACGCAGTATTTT.

J is TRBJ2-7 and V is TRBV7-2; 7 bases line up with TRBD1. Unmatched junction bases numbered 6, after V lost 2 bases and J lost 2 bases. The CDR3 has 15 residues. Germline CDR1 reads SGHTA; CDR2 reads FQGNSA. The CDR3 protein is CASSLFPGQAYEQYF. CDR3 in DNA: TGTGCCAGCAGCTTATTTCCCGGACAGGCCTACGAGCAGTACTTC.

The chain is built from TRBV6-5 and TRBJ1-1; D is possibly TRBD1 (5 bases). The CDR3 runs to 13 residues. The germline CDR1 and CDR2 sequences are MNHEY and SVGAGI. Trimming removed 5 bases from V and 3 bases from J, with 10 bases in between. In DNA, the CDR3 is TGTGCCAGCAGTACCCAGGGATACACTGAAGCTTTCTTT. It is translated as CASSTQGYTEAFF.

This clone was counted only a few times. The gene calls are TRBV4-1 and TRBJ1-5; weak D call: TRBD1 (6 bases). Between the trimmed V and J ends, which lost 0 bases and 7 bases, there was a span of 13 bases. This CDR3 region has 15 residues. The germline CDR1 and CDR2 sequences are MGHRA and YSYEKL. This chain's CDR3 is CASSQDQGKFQPQHF. In DNA form, the CDR3 reads TGCGCCAGCAGCCAAGATCAGGGGAAGTTCCAGCCCCAGCATTTT.

The genes are TRBV28 and TRBJ2-5, with 10 bases aligning to TRBD1. The CDR3 is 14 amino acids. Germline V CDR1 and CDR2: MDHEN, SYDVKM. The trim removed 6 bases at V and 5 bases at J, leaving 6 bases unmatched. The CDR3 protein is CASRGTGAGETQYF. CDR3 coding DNA: TGTGCCAGCAGGGGGACAGGGGCGGGGGAGACCCAGTACTTC.

The chain uses TRBV28 and TRBJ2-2; perhaps TRBD2 as D (6 bases). Trimming shortened V by 1 base and J by 7 bases, and 10 bases separated the two germline ends. This CDR3 has 14 residues. CDR1 is MDHEN, CDR2 SYDVKM, per germline. This CDR3 reads CASSLSGDHGELFF. CDR3 nucleotide sequence: TGTGCCAGCAGTTTATCGGGGGACCACGGGGAGCTGTTTTTT.